These 27 T cell receptor beta chains originate from one sample sequenced in a study of blood T cells in healthy people across ages. Primers used in a second PCR of roughly 7 to 12 cycles were a sample-barcoded 5' primer and a J-beta primer mix. TCRdb redid the calling of the 5' RACE reads with MiXCR, one entry per CDR3 protein. This sample carries approximately 730,000 distinct CDR3 sequences, 53% of them seen once, and the ten largest clones take around 40%. The sample comprised blood. Every receptor here comes from an elderly man in good health.

The chain recombines TRBV20-1 with TRBJ2-5, with 13 bases fitting TRBD2. With V trimmed by 3 bases and J by 7 bases, 2 bases remained unmatched. The length of the CDR3 is 13 residues. Germline loops: CDR1 DFQATT, CDR2 SNEGSKA (reference sequence). DNA for the CDR3: TGCAGTGCTAGTGGACTAGCGGGGGTGACCCAGTACTTC. Protein: CSASGLAGVTQYF.

The CDR3 DNA is TGTGCCAGCAGTTCCCTAAGGGCCTCAGAGACCCAGTACTTC. Translated: CASSSLRASETQYF. The chain combines TRBV28 with TRBJ2-7; D is unclear. The J call may be incorrect, as the DNA end agrees better with TRBJ2-5. The CDR3 is 14 amino acids. Germline V gene lookup returns CDR1 MDHEN and CDR2 SYDVKM.

About this clonotype itself: A read error is possible here, since a much larger clone lies one base away. The chain carries TRBV5-5 and TRBJ1-5, with D uncertain. This CDR3 has 14 residues. The germline V gene has CDR1 SGHKS and CDR2 YYEKEE (reference sequence). Trimming pared 5 bases from V and 1 base from J, leaving 10 bases between. As DNA, the CDR3 is TGTGCCAGCAGTGTCCTGGGGAGCAATCAGCCCCAGCATTTT. It translates to CASSVLGSNQPQHF.

V gene TRBV6-6 combines with J gene TRBJ2-4, with D possibly TRBD2 on 6 matching bases. The germline CDR1 and CDR2 sequences are MNHNY and SVGAGI (reference sequence). This CDR3 is 13 amino acids long. Trimming took 5 bases from V and 13 from J, leaving 18 bases between them. The CDR3 nucleotides are TGTGCCAGCAGTCCCCCCGGGGAGGACAAGCAGTACTTC. Translating it yields CASSPPGEDKQYF.

This clonotype was counted a few times. The rearrangement links TRBV12-5 to TRBJ2-1; D unresolved. There are 14 residues in the CDR3. The ends were cut back, 2 bases at V and 5 bases at J, with 10 bases in the middle. The germline V gene encodes CDR1 LGHNT and CDR2 FRNRAP. For the CDR3, the DNA is TGTGCTAGTGGTTTGAGGCAGACACACAATGAGCAGTTCTTC. It is translated as CASGLRQTHNEQFF.

The rearrangement links TRBV7-3 to TRBJ2-1, with D hard to call. Germline V gene sequence: CDR1 SGHTA, CDR2 FQGTGA. This CDR3 has 20 residues. V was clipped by 1 base and J by 0 bases, with 22 bases between them. The CDR3 is CASSLIAIGRPSSSYNEQFF. CDR3 DNA sequence: TGTGCCAGCAGCTTAATTGCAATTGGTCGTCCCTCAAGCTCCTACAATGAGCAGTTCTTC.

The gene calls are TRBV10-3 and TRBJ2-1, with TRBD2 matching over 13 bases. The assigned J gene may be wrong: the sequence end matches TRBJ2-7 better. This CDR3 region has 22 residues. Germline CDR1 is ENHRY and CDR2 is SYGVKD. CDR3 sequence: CAISERSPRGLAGNRAYNEQYF. In nucleotides, the CDR3 is TGTGCCATCAGTGAGCGGTCCCCCAGGGGACTAGCGGGAAACCGCGCCTACAATGAGCAGTACTTC.

This clonotype was seen a handful of times. The genes are TRBV29-1 and TRBJ1-2; maybe TRBD1 (5 bases). Trimming left V 7 bases short and J 4 bases short, with 22 bases between. The length of the CDR3 is 15 residues. Germline V CDR1 and CDR2: SQVTM, ANQGSEA. The CDR3 region is CSALRTDSRAYGYTF. The CDR3 DNA reads as TGCAGCGCACTACGGACTGACAGTAGGGCCTATGGCTACACCTTC.

The chain joins TRBV20-1 to TRBJ1-5; perhaps TRBD1 as D (5 bases). V lost 2 bases, J lost 2 bases, and 13 bases lay in between. Germline V gene sequence: CDR1 DFQATT, CDR2 SNEGSKA (reference sequence). This CDR3 comprises 15 residues. Here the CDR3 reads CSARPPRVGNQPQHF. CDR3 DNA: TGCAGTGCTAGACCACCCAGGGTTGGCAATCAGCCCCAGCATTTT.

This clonotype was counted a few times. This chain connects TRBV11-1 to TRBJ1-1; weak D call: TRBD1 (6 bases). Between the trimmed V and J ends, which lost 7 bases and 0 bases, there was a span of 15 bases. The CDR3 covers 15 residues. CDR1 and CDR2 from the germline V gene are SGHAT and FQDESV (reference sequence). The DNA of the CDR3 is TGTGCCAGCAACGACAGAGGGGGTGTGAACACTGAAGCTTTCTTT. It encodes CASNDRGGVNTEAFF. Filled out from reference TRBV11-1 and TRBJ1-1, the complete variable domain reads EAEVAQSPRYKITEKSQAVAFWCDPISGHATLYWYRQILGQGPELLVQFQDESVVDDSQLPKDRFSAERLKGVDSTLKIQPAELGDSAMYLCASNDRGGVNTEAFFGQGTRLTVV.

The genes are TRBV15 and TRBJ2-3; 9 bases are shared with TRBD2. Germline lookup yields CDR1 LNHNV and CDR2 YYDKDF (reference sequence). V shed 6 bases and J 4 bases; nucleotides not matched to a gene: 5. The CDR3 length is 14 residues. The CDR3 loop reads CATRPGLAADTQYF. The CDR3 nucleotides read TGTGCCACCAGACCGGGACTAGCAGCAGATACGCAGTATTTT.

The chain combines TRBV7-2 with TRBJ2-7; unclear D gene. The CDR3 loop spans 14 amino acids. The germline gives CDR1 SGHTA, CDR2 FQGNSA. V was shortened by 2 bases and J by 2 bases, with 10 bases between the two germline ends. The CDR3 region is CASSLSAVTYEQYF. Written as DNA, the CDR3 is TGTGCCAGCAGCTTATCTGCGGTTACCTACGAGCAGTACTTC. Full variable domain (remainder filled in from reference TRBV7-2 and TRBJ2-7): GAGVSQSPSNKVTEKGKDVELRCDPISGHTALYWYRQSLGQGLEFLIYFQGNSAPDKSGLPSDRFSAERTGGSVSTLTIQRTQQEDSAVYLCASSLSAVTYEQYFGPGTRLTVT.

The chain couples TRBV11-2 to TRBJ1-2; D gene ambiguous. From germline, CDR1 is SGHAT and CDR2 FQNNGV. V gave up 0 bases and J gave up 8 bases, with 13 bases separating them. The CDR3 is 14 amino acids. CDR3 residues: CASSLDSGLGGYTF. The CDR3 nucleotides read TGTGCCAGCAGCTTAGATTCCGGGCTGGGGGGCTACACCTTC.

This clonotype has at least ten counts. This chain links TRBV7-2 with TRBJ2-5; 7 bases align to TRBD1. This CDR3 comprises 14 residues. Germline V lookup: CDR1 SGHTA, CDR2 FQGNSA. Losses at the gene ends were 3 bases for V and 9 bases for J; bases not matched to a gene: 10. The CDR3 spells CASSLDRTFGAQYF. The CDR3 coding sequence is TGTGCCAGCAGCTTGGACAGGACCTTCGGGGCCCAGTACTTC.

The gene calls are TRBV20-1 and TRBJ2-1; 9 nucleotides agree with TRBD2. The J segment lost 0 bases and the V segment lost 0 bases, leaving 12 bases of the junction unmatched. Germline CDR1 and CDR2: DFQATT and SNEGSKA (reference sequence). The CDR3 contains 19 residues. In DNA form, the CDR3 reads TGCAGTGCTAGAGATTCCAGTGCTAGCGGGGCGAGCTCCTACAATGAGCAGTTCTTC. Translation gives CSARDSSASGASSYNEQFF.

This clonotype was seen more than once but under ten times. The chain employs TRBV6-1 and TRBJ1-4; TRBD1 is a possible D gene (6 bases). This CDR3 contains 16 residues. V lost 5 bases, J lost 2 bases, and 15 bases lay in between. The V gene's germline CDR1 is MNHNS and CDR2 SASEGT. This chain's CDR3 is CASSLRGGATNEKLFF. CDR3 in DNA: TGTGCCAGCAGTCTGCGAGGGGGGGCTACTAATGAAAAACTGTTTTTT.

The chain employs TRBV27 and TRBJ2-7; D not certain. Germline V gives CDR1 MNHEY, CDR2 SMNVEV (reference sequence). The CDR3 covers 11 residues. The germline V and J ends were trimmed by 7 bases and 6 bases, with 10 bases remaining between them. The CDR3 DNA is TGTGCCAGCACTCTGCCGGCCGAGCAGTACTTC. Amino acid sequence: CASTLPAEQYF.

This clonotype showed up just a few times. The chain combines TRBV10-3 with TRBJ2-1, with 14 bases that match TRBD2. Trimming took 5 bases from V and 0 from J; bases not matched to a gene: 6. Looked up from germline, CDR1 is ENHRY and CDR2 is SYGVKD. The CDR3 contains 18 residues. CDR3 coding DNA: TGTGCCATCAGTAGGTCCGGGACTAGCGGGAGCTCCTACAATGAGCAGTTCTTC. It encodes CAISRSGTSGSSYNEQFF.

This clonotype was seen once. The chain employs TRBV30 and TRBJ2-1; D is unresolved. Germline loops: CDR1 GTSNPN, CDR2 SVGIG (reference sequence). Deletions cut 3 bases from V and 0 bases from J, with 6 bases between. This CDR3 contains 13 residues. The CDR3, as DNA: TGTGCCTGGAGAGGGTCCTCCTACAATGAGCAGTTCTTC. Translated, it gives CAWRGSSYNEQFF.

The chain employs TRBV20-1 and TRBJ2-6; D not resolved. The length of the CDR3 is 16 residues. The germline V gene encodes CDR1 DFQATT and CDR2 SNEGSKA (reference sequence). V was pared by 5 bases and J by 1 base, with 15 bases between. The CDR3 region has the DNA TGCAGTGCTCGAAAGGCAGGACCGTCTGGGGCCAACGTCCTGACTTTC. Translation: CSARKAGPSGANVLTF.

J is TRBJ2-3 and V is TRBV6-1, with D perhaps assigned TRBD1 or TRBD2 (5 bases each). The CDR3 runs 13 residues. Germline values: CDR1 MNHNS, CDR2 SASEGT. Trimming shortened V by 3 bases and J by 10 bases, and 14 bases separated the two germline ends. DNA for the CDR3: TGTGCCAGCAGTGAGGAGAGGGGTAGGGCGCAGTATTTT. Residues: CASSEERGRAQYF.

This clonotype has only a few counts. The chain recombines TRBV6-6 with TRBJ2-3, with 9 positions matching TRBD2. Germline values: CDR1 MNHNY, CDR2 SVGAGI (reference sequence). With V trimmed by 6 bases and J by 2 bases, 6 bases remained unmatched. This CDR3 comprises 15 residues. As DNA, the CDR3 is TGTGCCAGCAGAATTAGCGGGAGTCCCACAGATACGCAGTATTTT. Translation gives CASRISGSPTDTQYF.

The CDR3 region has the DNA TGCAGCGTCGCGAGGACTAACGGGAATGAGCAGTTCTTC. Protein sequence: CSVARTNGNEQFF. The chain has TRBV29-1 and TRBJ2-1; D perhaps matches TRBD2 (6 bases). Trimming took off 6 bases at V and 7 bases at J, with 16 bases between the two ends. CDR1 and CDR2 (germline): SQVTM, ANQGSEA. CDR3 length: 13 amino acids.

The chain has TRBV20-1 and TRBJ2-3; 8 bases fit TRBD2. The ends lost 5 bases at V and 1 base at J; junction bases unmatched: 5. The CDR3 loop spans 14 amino acids. Germline values: CDR1 DFQATT, CDR2 SNEGSKA (reference sequence). The CDR3 DNA reads TGCAGTGCTGACTTCGGGAGGGGCACAGATACGCAGTATTTT. This gives the protein CSADFGRGTDTQYF.

This clonotype was detected a few times. The J gene is TRBJ2-5, the V gene TRBV24-1, with TRBD2 identical over 11 bases. Per germline, CDR1 KGHDR and CDR2 SFDVKD. J was trimmed by 4 bases and V by 4 bases; bases with no gene match: 4. This CDR3 comprises 15 residues. CDR3: CATSEPGLAGETQYF. CDR3 DNA sequence: TGTGCCACCAGTGAACCTGGACTAGCGGGAGAGACCCAGTACTTC.

The genes are TRBV28 and TRBJ2-7; D unclear. From germline, CDR1 is MDHEN and CDR2 SYDVKM. CDR3 length equals 18 residues. V dropped 4 bases and J dropped 7 bases, with 29 bases sitting between them. The CDR3 here is CASSSTPIGPGRLREQYF. The CDR3 nucleotides are TGTGCCAGCAGTTCAACACCGATTGGACCAGGTCGTTTAAGAGAGCAGTACTTC.

This clonotype was observed a handful of times. The chain joins TRBV7-9 to TRBJ2-1; 7 bases are shared with TRBD2. The J segment lost 10 bases and the V segment lost 3 bases, leaving 12 bases of the junction unmatched. Germline CDR1 SEHNR, CDR2 FQNEAQ (reference sequence). The CDR3 consists of 15 residues. CDR3 region: CASSFATSVHFEQFF. In DNA, the CDR3 is TGTGCCAGCAGCTTTGCTACTAGCGTCCACTTCGAGCAGTTCTTC.